The 32 T cell receptor beta chains below come from one sample, sequenced in a study of cytomegalovirus exposure and HLA in healthy donors. With 60 Vbeta and 13 Jbeta primers, the PCR was carried out. Assay used: immunoSEQ multiplex PCR; TCRdb lists only in-frame clones, some missing. The sample lists 110,000 or so clones; roughly 13% were seen once. The sample comprised PBMCs. The receptors were sampled from a middle-aged man in good health and CMV-seropositive.

The chain is built from TRBV7-2 and TRBJ2-7; 14 bases fit TRBD2. J lost 6 bases, V lost 6 bases, and 4 bases had no gene match. From germline, CDR1 is SGHTA and CDR2 FQGNSA. The CDR3 is 14 amino acids. The CDR3 spells CASRTGLAGAEQYF. The CDR3 bases are TGTGCCAGCAGAACGGGACTAGCGGGAGCCGAGCAGTACTTC.

This clone has more than one count but fewer than ten. J is TRBJ2-3 and V is TRBV19, with TRBD2 matching over 10 bases. Germline CDR1 is LNHDA and CDR2 is SQIVND (reference sequence). After removal of 5 bases from V and 2 bases from J, the junction contained 7 bases not matched to a gene. CDR3 length: 16 amino acids. The DNA for the CDR3 is TGTGCCAGTAGTTTCTCCGGGACTAGCGACACAGATACGCAGTATTTT. It yields the protein CASSFSGTSDTDTQYF.

The chain joins TRBV18 to TRBJ1-4; D remains ambiguous. Germline CDR1 and CDR2: KGHSH and LQKENI. Trimming pared 2 bases from V and 6 bases from J, leaving 10 bases between. This CDR3 contains 14 residues. The CDR3 spells CASSPAGPYEKLFF. DNA for the CDR3: TGTGCCAGCTCACCAGCTGGGCCCTATGAAAAACTGTTTTTT. The full variable domain, in which reference TRBV18 and TRBJ1-4 provide the parts outside the CDR3, is NAGVMQNPRHLVRRRGQEARLRCSPMKGHSHVYWYRQLPEEGLKFMVYLQKENIIDESGMPKERFSAEFPKEGPSILRIQQVVRGDSAAYFCASSPAGPYEKLFFGSGTQLSVL.

The chain is built from TRBV7-2 and TRBJ1-2; 8 bases fit TRBD1. Unmatched junction bases numbered 6, after V lost 4 bases and J lost 2 bases. The CDR3 contains 15 residues. Germline CDR1 reads SGHTA; CDR2 reads FQGNSA. In DNA, the CDR3 is TGTGCCAGCAGCTCAGGGGGGACAGGCAACTATGGCTACACCTTC. Its translation is CASSSGGTGNYGYTF.

The CDR3 region is CASSSPAGGPYEQYF. In nucleotides, the CDR3 is TGTGCCAGCAGTTCCCCTGCAGGAGGGCCCTACGAGCAGTACTTC. This chain links TRBV28 with TRBJ2-7, with D perhaps matching TRBD2 (6 bases). CDR3 length: 15 residues. Trimming pared 4 bases from V and 2 bases from J, leaving 15 bases between. Germline CDR1 reads MDHEN; CDR2 reads SYDVKM.

The J gene is TRBJ2-1, the V gene TRBV4-1; the match to TRBD2 covers 8 bases. The germline V gene has CDR1 MGHRA and CDR2 YSYEKL. The CDR3 is 16 amino acids. V lost 0 bases and J lost 3; bases outside the gene matches: 4. The CDR3 DNA follows: TGCGCCAGCAGCCAAGACACTAGCGGCCTCTACAATGAGCAGTTCTTC. Translating gives CASSQDTSGLYNEQFF.

This clone occurred a few times. The chain joins TRBV5-4 to TRBJ2-3, with 15 bases matching TRBD2. The CDR3 totals 17 residues. The germline CDR1 and CDR2 sequences are SGHNT and YYREEE (reference sequence). After removal of 2 bases from V and 2 bases from J, the junction contained 3 bases not matched to a gene. The CDR3, as DNA: TGTGCCAGCAGCTTTGGACTAGCGGGAGGGTTCACAGATACGCAGTATTTT. Protein: CASSFGLAGGFTDTQYF. The entire variable domain, with the rest obtained from reference TRBV5-4 and TRBJ2-3, is as follows: ETGVTQSPTHLIKTRGQQVTLRCSSQSGHNTVSWYQQALGQGPQFIFQYYREEENGRGNFPPRFSGLQFPNYSSELNVNALELDDSALYLCASSFGLAGGFTDTQYFGPGTRLTVL.

With respect to this clone: The junction shows a germline mismatch at one end, possibly a read error. CDR3 DNA: TGCTGCGTTGGTAATTTGTGGCCACCTGGGGCAAACGTCCTGCCTTTC. Translation gives CCVGNLWPPGANVLPF. The chain joins TRBV29-1 to TRBJ2-6, with a weak D call TRBD1 (5 bases). Germline lookup yields CDR1 SQVTM and CDR2 ANQGSEA. The CDR3 runs to 16 residues.

The chain uses TRBV27 and TRBJ2-4; D might be TRBD2 (6 bases). Per the germline V gene, CDR1 is MNHEY and CDR2 is SMNVEV (reference sequence). This CDR3 is built from 16 residues. The V and J ends lost 6 bases and 0 bases respectively, with 15 bases between them. Here the CDR3 DNA reads TGTGCCAGCAGGGGATTTAGCGGATTAGCCAAAAACATTCAGTACTTC. Protein sequence: CASRGFSGLAKNIQYF.

This clone has a handful of counts. This chain uses TRBV5-1 with TRBJ2-1; perhaps TRBD2 as D (5 bases). Trimming took 0 bases from V and 0 from J, leaving 7 bases between them. The CDR3 totals 15 residues. The germline CDR1 and CDR2 sequences are SGHRS and YFSETQ. The CDR3 coding sequence is TGCGCCAGCAGCTTGGATGAGGGCTCCTACAATGAGCAGTTCTTC. It is translated as CASSLDEGSYNEQFF.

V usage is TRBV18 and J usage is TRBJ2-7; 10 bases are shared with TRBD2. V lost 2 bases and J lost 1; bases outside the gene matches: 2. Germline V gives CDR1 KGHSH, CDR2 LQKENI. The CDR3 sequence is 15 residues long. The CDR3 DNA follows: TGTGCCAGCTCACCAGTAGCGGGAGGTTCCTACGAGCAGTACTTC. Its translation is CASSPVAGGSYEQYF.

The chain links TRBV25-1 to TRBJ2-2; no clear D. Germline V CDR1 and CDR2: MGHDK, SYGVNS. This CDR3 region has 13 residues. Trimming cost V 3 bases and J 12 bases, with 14 bases left between them. DNA for the CDR3: TGTGCCAGCAGTGAGGCCGAGGCCCGGAAGCTGTTTTTT. This translates into CASSEAEARKLFF. Drawing the rest from reference TRBV25-1 and TRBJ2-2, the complete variable domain is EADIYQTPRYLVIGTGKKITLECSQTMGHDKMYWYQQDPGMELHLIHYSYGVNSTEKGDLSSESTVSRIRTEHFPLTLESARPSHTSQYLCASSEAEARKLFFGEGSRLTVL.

This clone has just a few counts. One end of the junction does not line up with germline, which may come from a read error. This chain links TRBV7-7 with TRBJ2-5; 9 bases align to TRBD2. The germline CDR1 and CDR2 sequences are SSHAT and FNYEAQ (reference sequence). The CDR3 sequence is 15 residues long. CDR3: CASSPPGGREETQYF. CDR3 DNA sequence: TGTGCTAGCAGCCCCCCGGGCGGGAGGGAGGAGACCCAGTACTTC.

This chain links TRBV4-1 with TRBJ2-3, with 14 nucleotides matching TRBD2. Germline V lookup: CDR1 MGHRA, CDR2 YSYEKL. The CDR3 runs 17 residues. With V trimmed by 8 bases and J by 3 bases, 10 bases remained unmatched. The CDR3 coding sequence is TGCGCCAGCGGGGGACTAGCGGGAGTCACGTCAACAGATACGCAGTATTTT. Translated, it gives CASGGLAGVTSTDTQYF.

A note on this clone: Other DNA sequences in the same sample also yield this CDR3. J is TRBJ2-3 and V is TRBV7-9, with TRBD2 identical over 9 bases. The germline CDR1 and CDR2 sequences are SEHNR and FQNEAQ (reference sequence). V gave up 5 bases and J gave up 2 bases; unmatched junction bases: 2. The CDR3 consists of 14 residues. The DNA of the CDR3 is TGTGCCAGCAGCCCTAGCGGGAACACAGATACGCAGTATTTT. Protein product: CASSPSGNTDTQYF.

The gene calls are TRBV9 and TRBJ2-3, with 7 bases fitting TRBD2. This CDR3 is built from 14 residues. With V trimmed by 1 base and J by 1 base, 0 bases remained unmatched. The germline V gene encodes CDR1 SGDLS and CDR2 YYNGEE. CDR3 loop: CASSVLAGTDTQYF. The CDR3 coding sequence is TGTGCCAGCAGCGTACTAGCGGGCACAGATACGCAGTATTTT.

This clone has a handful of counts. The V gene is TRBV7-2, the J gene TRBJ1-2; no firm D call. The CDR3 is made up of 13 amino acids. Looked up from germline, CDR1 is SGHTA and CDR2 is FQGNSA. V was shortened by 3 bases and J by 2 bases, with 7 bases between the two germline ends. In nucleotides, the CDR3 is TGTGCCAGCAGCTTGGGCCAGAACTATGGCTACACCTTC. Translated, it gives CASSLGQNYGYTF.

This clone was counted between two and nine times. The chain couples TRBV10-3 to TRBJ1-4; no reliable D call. Germline loops: CDR1 ENHRY, CDR2 SYGVKD. The CDR3 is 15 residues long. V gave up 10 bases and J gave up 5 bases, with 20 bases separating them. The CDR3 here is CATLSGDRLNEKLFF. DNA for the CDR3: TGTGCCACCCTTAGCGGGGATAGGCTGAATGAAAAACTGTTTTTT.

This rearrangement joins TRBV2 to TRBJ2-1, with 10 bases that match TRBD1. The germline gives CDR1 SNHLY, CDR2 FYNNEI. Trimming at V came to 6 bases and at J to 4 bases, leaving 6 bases not matched to a gene. This CDR3 has 15 residues. CDR3 sequence reads: CASRSWTGGYNEQFF. In nucleotides, the CDR3 is TGTGCCAGCAGGTCATGGACAGGGGGATACAATGAGCAGTTCTTC.

This clone was counted between two and nine times. The gene calls are TRBV11-2 and TRBJ1-2; 7 bases agree with TRBD1. Unmatched junction bases numbered 11, after V lost 0 bases and J lost 4 bases. The CDR3 sequence is 17 residues long. Germline V gene lookup returns CDR1 SGHAT and CDR2 FQNNGV. The CDR3 is CASSLDGTGAGGYGYTF. CDR3 in DNA: TGTGCCAGCAGCTTAGACGGCACAGGGGCGGGGGGCTATGGCTACACCTTC.

The chain employs TRBV6-6 and TRBJ1-6, with no clear D. The CDR3 runs 13 residues. V was cut by 2 bases and J by 10 bases, with 9 bases left in between. CDR1 and CDR2 (germline): MNHNY, SVGAGI (reference sequence). CDR3 bases: TGTGCCAGCAGTTACGGGCCCAGCTCACCCCTCCACTTT. This codes for CASSYGPSSPLHF.

In regard to this clone: Distinct nucleotide sequences in the sample also encode this CDR3. The chain combines TRBV19 with TRBJ2-5; 9 bases are shared with TRBD1. The V gene end was trimmed by 5 bases and the J gene end by 1 base; junction bases not matched to a gene: 5. The V gene's germline CDR1 is LNHDA and CDR2 SQIVND (reference sequence). This CDR3 comprises 15 residues. CDR3 DNA sequence: TGTGCCAGTAGTGCGGACAGGGGAATCCAAGAGACCCAGTACTTC. Its protein product is CASSADRGIQETQYF.

This clone was seen more than once but under ten times. The chain joins TRBV5-1 to TRBJ2-7, with 7 bases that match TRBD2. J gave up 2 bases and V 2 bases, and 10 bases lay outside the gene matches. The germline gives CDR1 SGHRS, CDR2 YFSETQ. This CDR3 region has 16 residues. The CDR3 region has the DNA TGCGCCAGCAGCTTCAATTGGGAGGGGCCCCCCTACGAGCAGTACTTC. It specifies CASSFNWEGPPYEQYF.

This rearrangement joins TRBV5-6 to TRBJ2-1; D unresolved. The V gene's germline CDR1 is SGHDT and CDR2 YYEEEE. The CDR3 is 13 amino acids. With 0 bases removed from V and 6 bases from J, the gap between germline ends came to 7 bases. CDR3: CASSLGLGNEQFF. The CDR3 bases are TGTGCCAGCAGCTTGGGCCTCGGCAATGAGCAGTTCTTC.

This chain connects TRBV5-1 to TRBJ2-4, with D perhaps matching TRBD2 (5 bases). This CDR3 has 15 amino acids. Germline V gene sequence: CDR1 SGHRS, CDR2 YFSETQ. V lost 4 bases, J lost 0 bases, and 11 bases lay in between. This chain's CDR3 is CASSVSGIAKNIQYF. The CDR3 DNA follows: TGCGCCAGCAGCGTTTCCGGGATAGCCAAAAACATTCAGTACTTC.

V and J are TRBV7-3 and TRBJ2-5; possibly TRBD2 for D (6 bases). This CDR3 is 13 amino acids long. CDR1 SGHTA and CDR2 FQGTGA come from the germline V gene. Trimming removed 8 bases at V and 0 bases at J, with 10 bases between. The CDR3 protein is CASSRGNQETQYF. The CDR3 nucleotides are TGTGCCAGCTCCCGGGGGAACCAAGAGACCCAGTACTTC.

This clone was seen only a few times. J is TRBJ2-7 and V is TRBV18; 11 nucleotides match TRBD2. The germline gives CDR1 KGHSH, CDR2 LQKENI. The CDR3 spans 16 residues. Trimming cost V 3 bases and J 3 bases; bases outside gene matches: 7. CDR3 residues: CASSPPSGRSHYEQYF. As DNA, the CDR3 is TGTGCCAGCTCACCGCCTAGCGGGAGGAGTCACTACGAGCAGTACTTC. The full variable domain, with the rest looked up from reference TRBV18 and TRBJ2-7, is NAGVMQNPRHLVRRRGQEARLRCSPMKGHSHVYWYRQLPEEGLKFMVYLQKENIIDESGMPKERFSAEFPKEGPSILRIQQVVRGDSAAYFCASSPPSGRSHYEQYFGPGTRLTVT.

The chain recombines TRBV4-1 with TRBJ2-7, with D tentatively TRBD2 (5 bases). V was shortened by 3 bases and J by 3 bases, with 15 bases between the two germline ends. CDR3 length: 15 amino acids. CDR1 MGHRA and CDR2 YSYEKL come from the germline V gene. The CDR3 region is CASSHPQRAVYEQYF. DNA for the CDR3: TGCGCCAGCAGCCATCCCCAGAGAGCGGTCTACGAGCAGTACTTC.

The chain is built from TRBV4-2 and TRBJ2-1; 10 nucleotides match TRBD1. The ends lost 4 bases at V and 6 bases at J; junction bases unmatched: 9. The length of the CDR3 is 16 residues. CDR1 and CDR2 from the germline V gene are LGHNA and YNFKEQ. CDR3 amino acids: CASSPAGTGDPNEQFF. CDR3 bases: TGTGCCAGCAGCCCGGCCGGGACAGGGGACCCCAATGAGCAGTTCTTC.

This clone was seen more than once but under ten times. The chain is built from TRBV28 and TRBJ1-1, with D possibly matching TRBD1 (5 bases). The CDR3 covers 14 residues. Trimming stripped 7 bases from V and 1 base from J, with 13 bases between. CDR1 and CDR2 from the germline V gene are MDHEN and SYDVKM. In nucleotides, the CDR3 is TGTGCCAGCACCCCGGGGGGGACGAACACTGAAGCTTTCTTT. Protein: CASTPGGTNTEAFF.

V usage is TRBV5-1 and J usage is TRBJ1-1, with D maybe TRBD1 (5 bases). The germline V gene has CDR1 SGHRS and CDR2 YFSETQ. The length of the CDR3 is 14 residues. The V end lost 5 bases, the J end lost 4 bases, and 15 bases lay between the germline ends. CDR3 residues: CASRGQGSITEAFF. CDR3 DNA: TGCGCCAGCAGGGGGCAGGGCTCGATCACTGAAGCTTTCTTT. Drawing the rest from reference TRBV5-1 and TRBJ1-1, the complete variable domain is KAGVTQTPRYLIKTRGQQVTLSCSPISGHRSVSWYQQTPGQGLQFLFEYFSETQRNKGNFPGRFSGRQFSNSRSEMNVSTLELGDSALYLCASRGQGSITEAFFGQGTRLTVV.

In this sample, this clone turned up a few times. This chain connects TRBV2 to TRBJ2-5; D is possibly TRBD2 (6 bases). The J call may be faulty, since TRBJ2-7 better matches the DNA end. This CDR3 contains 16 residues. The V gene's germline CDR1 is SNHLY and CDR2 FYNNEI. The CDR3 bases are TGTGCCAGCAAGGTGCGGGGTGGTTCAAGCTCCTACGAGCAGTACTTC. Protein product: CASKVRGGSSSYEQYF.